The clone carrying this T cell receptor beta chain turned up a few times. This specimen comes from a study of T-cell reconstitution after alpha-beta-depleted transplantation in children. Using unique molecular identifiers, the investigators prepared the TCRbeta library. TCRdb called the PCR reads again in MiXCR, with one record for every CDR3 protein. The table has hundreds of thousands of distinct CDR3 sequences, roughly 23% seen once. This CDR3 has 15 amino acids. Germline V gives CDR1 DFQATT, CDR2 SNEGSKA (reference sequence). V dropped 2 bases and J dropped 0 bases, with 12 bases sitting between them.

The sequences come from PBMCs, mostly from graft donor cells, collected 360 days after TCRalphabeta/CD19-depleted stem cell transplant. The source is a boy under two years old who had a stem cell transplant for acute myeloid leukemia, so the T cells may come from the graft donor. This sequence joins TRBV20-1 and TRBJ2-3; D is possibly TRBD2 (5 bases). The CDR3 nucleotides read TGCAGTGCTAGAAAGTCTAGCCTAAGCACAGATACGCAGTATTTT. It is translated as CSARKSSLSTDTQYF.